This paragraph reports one T cell receptor beta chain. The CDR3 consists of 14 residues. Trimming cost V 6 bases and J 1 base; bases outside gene matches: 3. CDR1 and CDR2 (germline): SQVTM, ANQGSEA. Clones were sequenced by immunoSEQ multiplex PCR, and TCRdb holds only the in-frame ones, with some missing. This table has approximately 400,000 clones, 70% to 90% appearing once. This record belongs to a study of blood T cell repertoires in COVID-19. The chain is built from TRBV29-1 and TRBJ2-2, with TRBD2 identical over 9 bases. This receptor was taken from a woman between 50 and 59 years old with COVID-19, enrolled during active disease. The sequencing sample was made of peripheral blood. In nucleotides, the CDR3 is TGCAGCGTCGCGGGGGGGCGGAACACCGGGGAGCTGTTTTTT. Translated: CSVAGGRNTGELFF.